This is a list of T cell receptor beta chains from one sample in a study of T cells after yellow fever vaccination. In TCRdb, the 5' RACE reads were re-called with MiXCR into one record per CDR3 protein. This sample yields a few hundred thousand distinct CDR3 sequences, of which less than 20% are seen a single time; roughly a sixth belongs to the top ten. Source: PBMCs, taken 5 days after the first yellow fever vaccination. The receptor set was obtained from a man younger than 35 who received the YFV17D yellow fever vaccine. The conserved cysteine and the conserved F or W are not part of the CDR3 here.

v_gene	CDR3aa
TRBV12-3/TRBV12-4	ASTGGGQPQH
TRBV11-1	SSRQTQDRYQGMEAF
TRBV7-8	ASSSIWTGGEAF
TRBV3-1	ASSFPLNEQF
TRBV20-1	SAKGSYYGELF
TRBV29-1	SVEDHAGGNTQY
TRBV2	ASTAGVTDTQY
TRBV6-1	ASTPGQAPLYEQY
TRBV9	ASSRQGQGADGELF
TRBV6-5	ASSYNAVVGETQY
TRBV12-3/TRBV12-4	ASTLTVADTQY
TRBV5-1	ASSLPSAGVQDNEQF
TRBV7-2	ASSLDPQGYNEQF
TRBV12-3/TRBV12-4	ASSFRRGGAEAF
TRBV7-9	ASSLPQLNSPLH
TRBV12-3/TRBV12-4	ASRALGNEQF
TRBV5-1	ASSRRTGESSYEQY
TRBV7-6	ASSPNPSGGGNEQF
TRBV12-3/TRBV12-4	ASSPEARNTIY
TRBV29-1	SVDSRKTSTDTQY
TRBV7-2	ASSAGHLNYGYT
TRBV7-3	ASSRGLTRELF
TRBV29-1	SASQTSGVADTQY
TRBV13	ASSSTHTPVAF
TRBV5-6	ASSPWSGTNYGYT
TRBV5-1	ASSLGSGLGDTEAF
TRBV7-2	ASSRLQGINEQY
TRBV6-5	ASSYGLAGVWF
TRBV12-3/TRBV12-4	ASSLGFTNYGYT
TRBV5-1	ASTLGTYDTEAF
TRBV7-2	ASSLALASGTQETQY
TRBV4-3	ASSLGTSGSNTDTQY
TRBV20-1	SAQTALTGELF
TRBV12-3/TRBV12-4	ASSSSSGGLGTQY
TRBV7-9	ASSFRVGRDEQF
TRBV3-1	ASSWQDNQPQH
TRBV20-1	SAIKQALNTEAF
TRBV29-1	SVEGSGANTDKAF
TRBV11-2	ASSVRRTGSQETQY
TRBV6-1	ASSESGANSPLH
TRBV3-1	ASIPTSGDTQY
TRBV5-4	ASSLEASGARYTDTQY
TRBV12-3/TRBV12-4	ASSFEFGHGTGEQY
TRBV4-1	ASSYTGPGNEQF
TRBV7-2	ASSLATGGVGSPLH
TRBV7-2	ASSLLRPGDLTSGGHPETQY
TRBV2	ASSATGTSRNIQY
TRBV7-2	ASSPTGTGNYGYT
TRBV10-2	ASLLAGADTQY
TRBV4-1	ASSLLAGAGGRGGELF
TRBV19	ASHNPALPGLF
TRBV7-2	ASSLNVPSGGQETQY